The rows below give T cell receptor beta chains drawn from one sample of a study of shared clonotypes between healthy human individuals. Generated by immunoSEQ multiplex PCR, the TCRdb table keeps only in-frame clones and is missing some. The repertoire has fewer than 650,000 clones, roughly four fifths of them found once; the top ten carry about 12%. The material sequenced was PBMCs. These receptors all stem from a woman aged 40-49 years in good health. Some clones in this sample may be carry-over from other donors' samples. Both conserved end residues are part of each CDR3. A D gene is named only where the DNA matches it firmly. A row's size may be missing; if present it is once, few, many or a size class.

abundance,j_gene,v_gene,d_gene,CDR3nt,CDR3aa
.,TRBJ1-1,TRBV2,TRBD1,TGTGCCAGCAGCCTACACGCCGACAGGGGAACTTTT,CASSLHADRGTF
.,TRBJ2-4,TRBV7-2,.,TGTGCCAGCAGCTTAGGGAGGGGGACCTTAGCCAAAAACATTCAGTACTTC,CASSLGRGTLAKNIQYF
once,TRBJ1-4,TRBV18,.,TGTGCCAGCTCACCACCGCCAGGAACTAATGAAAAACTGTTTTTT,CASSPPPGTNEKLFF
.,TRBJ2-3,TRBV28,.,TGTGCCAGCAGGCGCGTAGATACGCAGTATTTT,CASRRVDTQYF
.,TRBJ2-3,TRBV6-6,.,TGTGCCAGCAGTTACTCGAGTACGGAGGACACGCAGTATTTT,CASSYSSTEDTQYF
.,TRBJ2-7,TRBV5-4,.,TGTGCCAGCAGCGCAGGGACGATCTCCTACGAACAGTACTTC,CASSAGTISYEQYF
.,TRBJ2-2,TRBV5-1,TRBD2,TGCGCCAGCAGCTTGGGGACTAGCGGTAACACCGGGGAGCTGTTTTTT,CASSLGTSGNTGELFF
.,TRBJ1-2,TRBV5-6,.,TGTGCCAGCAGCTCGACCCGACAGATACCCTATGGCTACACCTTC,CASSSTRQIPYGYTF
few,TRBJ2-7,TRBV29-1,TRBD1,TGCAGCGCCGATGGTTGTGGGACAGGAATACCCCCCAACTACGAGCAGTACTTC,CSADGCGTGIPPNYEQYF
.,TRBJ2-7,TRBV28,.,TGTGCCAGCATGGCGCTGTACGAGCAGTACTTC,CASMALYEQYF
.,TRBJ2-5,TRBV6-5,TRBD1,TGTGCCAGCAGTTATGGGACAGGGATTTTTGAGACCCAGTACTTC,CASSYGTGIFETQYF
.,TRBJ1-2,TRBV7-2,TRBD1,TGTGCCAGCAGCCCGACAGGGTATGGCTACACCTTC,CASSPTGYGYTF
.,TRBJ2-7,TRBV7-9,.,TGTGCCAGCAGCTTTTCCAGGTCATCCTACGAGCAGTACTTC,CASSFSRSSYEQYF
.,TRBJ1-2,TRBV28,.,TGTGCCAGCAGTTTACCCATCCGGGGGGCGAAGGGCTATGGCTACACCTTC,CASSLPIRGAKGYGYTF
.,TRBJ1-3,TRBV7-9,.,TGTGCCAGCAGCTTATACGGACAAAACACCATATATTTT,CASSLYGQNTIYF
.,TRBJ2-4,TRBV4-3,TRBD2,TGCGCCAGCAGTCAAGGGACGGTCGCAGCGGGAGGTGGCATTCAGTACTTC,CASSQGTVAAGGGIQYF
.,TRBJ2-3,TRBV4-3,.,TGCGCCAGCAGCCAAACTAGCAGGGCCACAGATACGCAGTATTTT,CASSQTSRATDTQYF